This record covers a single TCR beta chain. The antigen remains undetermined. The same CDR3 also results from other DNA sequences found in this sample. Naive CD8 cells lacked CD45RO, underwent positive selection for CCR7 and left out terminally differentiated effector memory CD45RA+ cells. Nashville, Tennessee was home to all donors, who were Caucasian adults. Some clones are missing from TCRdb's copy, which holds only in-frame ones; the method was immunoSEQ multiplex PCR. The sample lists about 820,000 clones, around 93% occurring once. V gave up 5 bases and J gave up 2 bases; unmatched junction bases: 5. Germline V gene data show CDR1 as SEHNR and CDR2 as FQNEAQ (reference sequence). CDR3 length: 14 amino acids. The data were obtained in a study of shared clonotypes between healthy human individuals. General study results and limits: Generation probabilities of non-shared clonotypes were lower (relative to those shared by all four donors).

Sequencing was performed on naive CD8+ T cells sorted from blood. The sequence derives from a young man in good health. The chain recombines TRBV7-9 with TRBJ2-7; 8 positions agree with TRBD1. In nucleotides, the CDR3 is TGTGCCAGCAGCCTGGGACAGGTTCCCTACGAGCAGTACTTC. Its protein product is CASSLGQVPYEQYF.